Below, 21 T cell receptor beta chains from the same sample are listed, as sequenced in a study of shared clonotypes between healthy human individuals. Using immunoSEQ multiplex PCR, the repertoire was profiled, and TCRdb retains in-frame clones only, with some absent. There are about 1.1 million clones in the sample; around 78% occur only once, and roughly 0.61% lies in the top ten. Source material: memory CD4+ T cells from PBMCs. Subset specified: CD45RA-negative fraction. The source of these receptors is a young man in good health. Some clones in this sample may be carry-over from other donors' samples.

V is TRBV5-5 and J is TRBJ2-5; D perhaps matches TRBD2 (6 bases). With 4 bases removed from V and 7 bases from J, the gap between germline ends came to 17 bases. Germline V lookup: CDR1 SGHKS, CDR2 YYEKEE (reference sequence). The CDR3 covers 14 residues. The CDR3 DNA sequence: TGTGCCAGCAGCGGGGACGGAGGGTTGGGGACCCAGTACTTC. It translates to CASSGDGGLGTQYF.

This clone was counted a single time. The chain carries TRBV6-5 and TRBJ2-5, with 8 bases lining up with TRBD2. The length of the CDR3 is 14 residues. The trim removed 2 bases at V and 5 bases at J, leaving 4 bases unmatched. CDR1 is MNHEY, CDR2 SVGAGI, per germline. Here the CDR3 DNA reads TGTGCCAGCAGTTACCACGGGGGGGCCGAGACCCAGTACTTC. Its protein is CASSYHGGAETQYF.

The genes are TRBV28 and TRBJ1-2, with a weak D call TRBD1 (5 bases). Germline values: CDR1 MDHEN, CDR2 SYDVKM. This CDR3 spans 14 amino acids. V shed 6 bases and J shed 4 bases, with 15 bases lying between them. As DNA, the CDR3 is TGTGCCAGCAGCCTGGGGGGGGTCTTCTATGGCTACACCTTC. Translated, it gives CASSLGGVFYGYTF.

The V call is TRBV29-1, the J call TRBJ1-1; 8 positions agree with TRBD1. This CDR3 spans 15 amino acids. V gave up 2 bases and J gave up 1 base; unmatched junction bases: 6. Looked up from germline, CDR1 is SQVTM and CDR2 is ANQGSEA. The CDR3 DNA reads as TGCAGCGTTGAATCTCCGACAGGGGAGAACACTGAAGCTTTCTTT. Its protein product is CSVESPTGENTEAFF.

V usage is TRBV11-2 and J usage is TRBJ2-1; D is perhaps TRBD2 (6 bases). From germline, CDR1 is SGHAT and CDR2 FQNNGV. Deletions cut 2 bases from V and 7 bases from J, with 9 bases between. The CDR3 sequence is 13 residues long. CDR3 loop: CASSLTSRNEQFF. The CDR3 DNA follows: TGTGCCAGCAGCTTAACTAGCCGTAATGAGCAGTTCTTC.

This chain uses TRBV19 with TRBJ1-2; TRBD1 is a possible D gene (5 bases). Trimming cost V 0 bases and J 8 bases, with 16 bases left between them. This CDR3 is built from 15 residues. From germline, CDR1 is LNHDA and CDR2 SQIVND (reference sequence). CDR3 DNA sequence: TGTGCCAGTAGTATAGAAGGGACTGGGGTAAGCGGCTACACCTTC. Encoded protein: CASSIEGTGVSGYTF.

To note about this clone: Other DNA sequences in this sample translate to the same CDR3. The rearrangement uses TRBV4-1 and TRBJ2-2; D unresolved. The V end lost 4 bases, the J end lost 0 bases, and 9 bases lay between the germline ends. This CDR3 spans 15 amino acids. CDR1 MGHRA and CDR2 YSYEKL come from the germline V gene. CDR3 sequence: CASSRGTANTGELFF. CDR3 DNA: TGCGCCAGCAGCCGCGGAACAGCGAACACCGGGGAGCTGTTTTTT.

This sequence joins TRBV6-1 and TRBJ2-3; D might be TRBD2 (6 bases). This CDR3 comprises 14 residues. The germline V gene encodes CDR1 MNHNS and CDR2 SASEGT. Between the trimmed V and J ends, which lost 0 bases and 14 bases, there was a span of 18 bases. CDR3 protein: CASSEAPGGYSPYF. The DNA of the CDR3 is TGTGCCAGCAGTGAAGCCCCTGGGGGGTATTCCCCGTATTTT.

This chain uses TRBV21-1 with TRBJ2-7; the table calls TRBD2, which could not be checked here. TRBV21-1 is a pseudogene locus. CDR3 length equals 18 residues. The CDR3 DNA sequence: TGTGCCAGCAGCAAAGGGACACTAGCGGGAGAAAATCTTTACGAGCAGTACTTC. It yields the protein CASSKGTLAGENLYEQYF.

The gene calls are TRBV7-3 and TRBJ2-2, with D perhaps TRBD1 or TRBD2 (5 bases each). Germline-derived CDR1 and CDR2 are SGHTA and FQGTGA. The CDR3 spans 15 residues. The ends were cut back, 3 bases at V and 6 bases at J, with 14 bases in the middle. CDR3 sequence (DNA): TGTGCCAGCAGCTTTGGGCCCCTGGGACCCGGGGAGCTGTTTTTT. It is translated as CASSFGPLGPGELFF. The whole variable domain, filled in from reference TRBV7-3 and TRBJ2-2, reads GAGVSQTPSNKVTEKGKYVELRCDPISGHTALYWYRQSLGQGPEFLIYFQGTGAADDSGLPNDRFFAVRPEGSVSTLKIQRTERGDSAVYLCASSFGPLGPGELFFGEGSRLTVL.

Only a few counts were recorded for this clone. This chain joins TRBV19 and TRBJ2-1, with 10 bases identical to TRBD2. The junction had 5 bases not matched to a gene; V was cut back by 8 bases and J by 7 bases. CDR3 length: 13 residues. Germline CDR1 is LNHDA and CDR2 is SQIVND (reference sequence). CDR3 sequence reads: CASRLGLANEQFF. The DNA of the CDR3 is TGTGCCAGTCGCCTGGGACTAGCGAATGAGCAGTTCTTC.

V is TRBV5-1 and J is TRBJ2-3, with D perhaps TRBD1 or TRBD2 (6 bases each). The CDR3 covers 16 residues. V lost 2 bases and J lost 0, with 13 bases in between. Germline values: CDR1 SGHRS, CDR2 YFSETQ. CDR3 nucleotide sequence: TGCGCCAGCAGCTTTGTGGGGGGCCTAAGCACAGATACGCAGTATTTT. Amino acid sequence: CASSFVGGLSTDTQYF.

This chain connects TRBV5-1 to TRBJ2-7; TRBD1 matches 9 bases. The V gene end was trimmed by 0 bases and the J gene end by 0 bases; junction bases not matched to a gene: 1. CDR3 length: 15 amino acids. The germline CDR1 and CDR2 sequences are SGHRS and YFSETQ. CDR3: CASSLETGGSYEQYF. The CDR3 DNA sequence: TGCGCCAGCAGCTTGGAGACAGGGGGCTCCTACGAGCAGTACTTC.

The CDR3 loop is CASSLQGLGTDTQYF. Written as DNA, the CDR3 is TGTGCCAGCTCACTACAGGGGCTGGGCACAGATACGCAGTATTTT. The chain joins TRBV18 to TRBJ2-3, with TRBD1 identical over 7 bases. V was pared by 4 bases and J by 1 base, with 5 bases of the junction left unmatched. The CDR3 sequence is 15 residues long. The germline gives CDR1 KGHSH, CDR2 LQKENI.

This clone was counted between two and nine times. The chain has TRBV7-2 and TRBJ2-1; 11 bases agree with TRBD2. CDR1 and CDR2 from the germline V gene are SGHTA and FQGNSA. The CDR3 contains 16 residues. The junction had 12 bases not matched to a gene; V was cut back by 4 bases and J by 10 bases. The CDR3 DNA reads TGTGCCAGCAGCTGGGCCGGGACTAGCGGAGCTCAGGAGCAGTTCTTC. Protein sequence: CASSWAGTSGAQEQFF.

The rearrangement joins TRBV7-9 to TRBJ2-1; the match to TRBD2 covers 8 bases. This CDR3 has 13 residues. Looked up from germline, CDR1 is SEHNR and CDR2 is FQNEAQ (reference sequence). For the CDR3, the DNA is TGTGCGGAACGGGGGGGCTCCTACAATGAGCAGTTCTTC. Amino acid sequence: CAERGGSYNEQFF.

The J gene is TRBJ2-1, the V gene TRBV19; no firm D call. This CDR3 spans 14 amino acids. Trimming shortened V by 5 bases and J by 5 bases, and 13 bases separated the two germline ends. Germline V lookup: CDR1 LNHDA, CDR2 SQIVND (reference sequence). The CDR3 spells CASSQSLSNNEQFF. The CDR3, as DNA: TGTGCCAGTAGTCAATCCTTGAGTAACAATGAGCAGTTCTTC.

Points on this clone: A junction end diverges from the germline sequence, so it may reflect a read error. CDR3 in DNA: TGTGCCATCAGTGAGGAGGGTAGCTATCAGCCCCAGCATTTT. It yields the protein CAISEEGSYQPQHF. This rearrangement joins TRBV10-3 to TRBJ1-5; D unresolved. The germline V gene encodes CDR1 ENHRY and CDR2 SYGVKD. CDR3 length: 14 amino acids.

This clone was recorded once. The chain couples TRBV20-1 to TRBJ1-2, with a tentative D call TRBD1 (6 bases). Trimming stripped 3 bases from V and 7 bases from J, with 9 bases between. Germline CDR1 DFQATT, CDR2 SNEGSKA (reference sequence). The CDR3 length is 11 residues. CDR3 nucleotides: TGCAGTGCTAGCCGGGACACTGGCTACACCTTC. The encoded protein is CSASRDTGYTF.

V usage is TRBV5-6 and J usage is TRBJ2-3, with 9 bases that match TRBD1. The CDR3 consists of 13 residues. The V and J ends lost 4 bases and 4 bases, in that order; junction bases with no gene match: 1. Germline CDR1 SGHDT, CDR2 YYEEEE. The CDR3 coding sequence is TGTGCCAGCAGCGGGGACAGGGCAGATACGCAGTATTTT. Translated: CASSGDRADTQYF.

The sample holds one count of this clone. V and J are TRBV7-2 and TRBJ2-2, with 8 positions matching TRBD2. Germline CDR1 SGHTA, CDR2 FQGNSA. The CDR3 extends over 14 amino acids. V shed 5 bases and J 6 bases; nucleotides not matched to a gene: 5. CDR3 loop: CASSPPGGPGELFF. The CDR3 DNA is TGTGCCAGCAGCCCCCCGGGGGGGCCCGGGGAGCTGTTTTTT.